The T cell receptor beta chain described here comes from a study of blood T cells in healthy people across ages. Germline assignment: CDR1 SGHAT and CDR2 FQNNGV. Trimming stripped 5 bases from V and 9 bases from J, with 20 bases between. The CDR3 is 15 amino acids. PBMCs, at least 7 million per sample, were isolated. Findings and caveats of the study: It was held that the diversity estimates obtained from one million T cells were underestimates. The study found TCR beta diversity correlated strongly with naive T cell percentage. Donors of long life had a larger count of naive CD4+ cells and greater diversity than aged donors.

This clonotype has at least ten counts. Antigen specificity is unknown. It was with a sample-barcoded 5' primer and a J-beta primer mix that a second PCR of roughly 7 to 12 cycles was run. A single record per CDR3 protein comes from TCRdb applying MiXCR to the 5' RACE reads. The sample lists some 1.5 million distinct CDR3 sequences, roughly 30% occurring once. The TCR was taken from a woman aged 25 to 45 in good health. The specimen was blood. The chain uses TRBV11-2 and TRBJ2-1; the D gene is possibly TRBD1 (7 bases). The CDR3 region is CASSPTQGGGLEQFF. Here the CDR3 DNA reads TGTGCCAGCAGCCCTACCCAGGGGGGTGGGCTTGAGCAGTTCTTC.